The 8 T cell receptor beta chains listed next were all sequenced from one sample in a study of control samples from healthy donors and cancer patients. Here immunoSEQ multiplex PCR was the method, and the copy in TCRdb shows in-frame clones only, minus some. The sample holds roughly 130,000 clones, roughly 91% seen once. Sequencing was carried out using PBMCs. These receptor sequences come from a man aged 45-65 years with head and neck cancer.

The chain is built from TRBV3-1 (or the pseudogene TRBV3-2) and TRBJ2-1; D perhaps matches TRBD2 (6 bases). CDR1 and CDR2 (germline): LGHDT, YNNKEL (reference sequence). The CDR3 spans 12 residues. Trimming cost V 3 bases and J 10 bases, with 10 bases left between them. The CDR3 DNA is TGTGCCAGCAGCCACGGGACTTCCGAGCAGTTCTTC. Protein sequence: CASSHGTSEQFF.

The genes are TRBV15 and TRBJ2-1, with 8 positions matching TRBD2. Germline CDR1 and CDR2: LNHNV and YYDKDF (reference sequence). V shed 3 bases, J shed 6 bases, and the junction held 7 bases outside the gene matches. The CDR3 is made up of 15 amino acids. CDR3 coding DNA: TGTGCCACCAGCAGGAACCGGGGGGGCTTCAATGAGCAGTTCTTC. Translation gives CATSRNRGGFNEQFF.

V gene TRBV5-4 combines with J gene TRBJ2-2; possibly TRBD1 for D (6 bases). V dropped 1 base and J dropped 3 bases, with 10 bases sitting between them. Germline assignment: CDR1 SGHNT and CDR2 YYREEE (reference sequence). CDR3 length equals 15 residues. The CDR3 DNA is TGTGCCAGCAGCTTGTCAGGGGTCGACACCGGGGAGCTGTTTTTT. It yields the protein CASSLSGVDTGELFF.

This rearrangement joins TRBV30 to TRBJ1-3; 7 nucleotides line up with TRBD1. CDR3 size: 14 residues. J was trimmed by 2 bases and V by 2 bases; bases with no gene match: 3. The germline V gene has CDR1 GTSNPN and CDR2 SVGIG (reference sequence). The CDR3 nucleotides are TGTGCCTGGAGTCGGACAGGAGCTGGAAACACCATATATTTT. Amino acids: CAWSRTGAGNTIYF.

This rearrangement joins TRBV5-1 to TRBJ2-1; 12 bases are a match to TRBD2. The CDR3 runs 15 residues. Germline loops: CDR1 SGHRS, CDR2 YFSETQ. Trimming at V came to 4 bases and at J to 5 bases, leaving 4 bases not matched to a gene. The CDR3 region has the DNA TGCGCCAGCAGCAATCCTAGCGGGGGGGACAATGAGCAGTTCTTC. Translation: CASSNPSGGDNEQFF.

V usage is TRBV18 and J usage is TRBJ2-2; D not certain. V was clipped by 2 bases and J by 5 bases, with 9 bases between them. The germline V gene encodes CDR1 KGHSH and CDR2 LQKENI. This CDR3 is 14 amino acids long. This CDR3 is CASSPNRLTGELFF. The CDR3 DNA is TGTGCCAGCTCACCAAACAGACTGACCGGGGAGCTGTTTTTT.

The V gene is TRBV28, the J gene TRBJ2-7; no clear D gene. CDR3 size: 16 residues. The V gene's germline CDR1 is MDHEN and CDR2 SYDVKM. The V end was cut by 2 bases, the J end by 6 bases, with 20 bases between. CDR3 nucleotide sequence: TGTGCCAGCAGTTTAATAGGTGGCAGGCCCATAGGCGAGCAGTACTTC. Encoded protein: CASSLIGGRPIGEQYF.

The genes are TRBV29-1 and TRBJ2-7, with D perhaps matching TRBD1 (6 bases). V lost 7 bases and J 5 bases, leaving 12 bases between the germline ends. The CDR3 loop spans 11 amino acids. Germline values: CDR1 SQVTM, CDR2 ANQGSEA. CDR3 DNA: TGCAGCGCCTCAGGGGCCCACGAGCAGTACTTC. Translation gives CSASGAHEQYF.